This T cell receptor beta chain was identified in a study of CD8+CD57+ T cells in acquired aplastic anemia. Whole-study findings and limits: CD8+CD57+ cells in patients trailed total CD4+ and CD8+ pools in diversity.

CD8+CD57+ cell expansion had been shown by flow cytometry in patients chosen for sequencing. CD8+CD57+ effector memory cells were additionally subjected to sequencing for about 15% of the 12 patients. The TCR beta profiling, which covered VDJ combination and CDR3 sequence, was carried out using genomic DNA as the template. TCRdb re-called the reads through MiXCR, storing one row per CDR3 protein. The sample has 17,000 or so distinct CDR3 sequences, 30% to 45% seen once. Concerning this clonotype: Its antigen is still unknown.

The origin of this receptor is a human donor with aplastic anemia. Sequencing used CD8+CD57+ T cells sorted from PBMCs. Regarding subset: bead-enriched CD8+CD57+ effector memory T cells from SAA patients.

In nucleotides, the CDR3 is TGTGCCAGCAGCTCCTGGGACAGCACAGATACGCAGTATTTT. It encodes CASSSWDSTDTQYF. The genes are TRBV5-4 and TRBJ2-3; D is perhaps TRBD1 or TRBD2 (5 bases each). The CDR3 length is 14 residues. The ends were cut back, 3 bases at V and 0 bases at J, with 8 bases in the middle. In germline, CDR1 is SGHNT, CDR2 YYREEE (reference sequence).